This is a list of T cell receptor beta chains from one sample in a study of blood T cell repertoires in COVID-19. Assay: immunoSEQ multiplex PCR; the TCRdb copy retains only in-frame clones and omits some. This table has roughly 68,000 clones, under 85% appearing once. Sample: peripheral blood. The source of these receptors is a man in his sixties with COVID-19, enrolled during active disease. Each CDR3 is given with its conserved first and last residue. The order of the fields is clone size, D gene, J gene, V gene, CDR3 protein, CDR3 DNA. D genes are given only for firm matches. Clone size, where shown, is once, few, many, or a class for clones that have expanded.

NA,TRBD1,TRBJ2-5,TRBV11-2,CASSPYPLTGNQETQYF,TGTGCCAGCAGCCCATACCCCTTGACAGGGAACCAAGAGACCCAGTACTTC
NA,NA,TRBJ1-1,TRBV2,CASSAGVNTEAFF,TGTGCCAGCAGTGCGGGAGTTAACACTGAAGCTTTCTTT
once,NA,TRBJ2-7,TRBV5-1,CASSFEVHYEQYF,TGCGCCAGCAGCTTTGAGGTCCACTACGAGCAGTACTTC
few,NA,TRBJ1-2,TRBV6-5,CASSPGAYYGYTF,TGTGCCAGCAGTCCAGGGGCATACTATGGCTACACCTTC
NA,NA,TRBJ1-5,TRBV27,CASRLTGNQPQHF,TGTGCCAGCAGGTTGACAGGCAATCAGCCCCAGCATTTT
NA,NA,TRBJ1-5,TRBV6-5,CASRGGNQPQHF,TGTGCCAGCAGGGGCGGCAATCAGCCCCAGCATTTT
NA,NA,TRBJ2-1,TRBV9,CASSVAGVSDEQFF,TGTGCCAGCAGCGTAGCGGGGGTAAGCGATGAGCAGTTCTTC
NA,NA,TRBJ2-3,TRBV7-3,CASSSGDGRGTQYF,TGTGCCAGCAGCTCCGGGGACGGGCGGGGTACGCAGTATTTT
NA,NA,TRBJ1-6,TRBV2,CASSEFSSYNSPLHF,TGTGCCAGCAGCGAGTTTAGCTCCTATAATTCACCCCTCCACTTT
NA,NA,TRBJ1-2,TRBV4-1,CASSQDQTQSAGGYTF,TGCGCCAGCAGCCAAGATCAGACACAATCGGCGGGTGGCTACACCTTC
NA,NA,TRBJ2-1,TRBV11-3,CASSLTATSAGSHNEQFF,TGTGCCAGCAGCTTAACGGCCACTTCCGCGGGTAGTCACAATGAGCAGTTCTTC
NA,TRBD2,TRBJ2-3,TRBV5-3,CARSATSGSPLSGTQYF,TGTGCCAGAAGCGCGACTAGCGGGAGCCCCCTCTCGGGTACGCAGTATTTT
NA,TRBD1,TRBJ2-7,TRBV15,CATSREGTGGYEQYF,TGTGCCACCAGCAGAGAGGGGACAGGGGGATACGAGCAGTACTTC
NA,NA,TRBJ2-7,TRBV21-1,CASIFLGRFSEQYF,TGTGCCAGCATATTTCTTGGTCGCTTTAGCGAGCAGTACTTC